The 27 T cell receptor beta chains given below trace back to one sample, sequenced in a study of control samples from healthy donors and cancer patients. Here immunoSEQ multiplex PCR was the method, and the copy in TCRdb shows in-frame clones only, minus some. The sample lists around 75,000 clones, around 94% occurring once. Sequenced material: blood. These receptors all stem from a woman between 55 and 75 years old in good health.

V gene TRBV29-1 combines with J gene TRBJ2-6, with D possibly matching TRBD1 (5 bases). Between the trimmed V and J ends, which lost 6 bases and 1 base, there was a span of 10 bases. Germline CDR1 reads SQVTM; CDR2 reads ANQGSEA. The CDR3 length is 14 residues. CDR3 bases: TGCAGCGTAGATCAGGGATCTGGGGCCAACGTCCTGACTTTC. Translating gives CSVDQGSGANVLTF. Using reference TRBV29-1 and TRBJ2-6 for the parts outside the CDR3, the full variable domain is SAVISQKPSRDICQRGTSLTIQCQVDSQVTMMFWYRQQPGQSLTLIATANQGSEATYESGFVIDKFPISRPNLTFSTLTVSNMSPEDSSIYLCSVDQGSGANVLTFGAGSRLTVL.

Of note for this clone: In the same sample, other DNA sequences code for this CDR3. The J gene is TRBJ2-7, the V gene TRBV11-2; D may match TRBD1 or TRBD2 (6 bases each). V was shortened by 2 bases and J by 5 bases, with 13 bases between the two germline ends. This CDR3 spans 14 amino acids. Germline V CDR1 and CDR2: SGHAT, FQNNGV. The CDR3 sequence: CASSLLGGRNEQYF. The CDR3 DNA follows: TGTGCCAGCAGCTTACTAGGGGGGCGGAACGAGCAGTACTTC.

This chain connects TRBV11-2 to TRBJ1-3; 7 nucleotides align to TRBD1. The germline V gene has CDR1 SGHAT and CDR2 FQNNGV. This CDR3 is built from 12 residues. The CDR3 sequence: CASNRGGNTIYF. For the CDR3, the DNA is TGTGCAAGTAACAGGGGTGGAAACACCATATATTTT.

This rearrangement joins TRBV6-5 to TRBJ1-5; D may be TRBD1 (5 bases). This CDR3 spans 15 amino acids. Trimming left V 7 bases short and J 0 bases short, with 13 bases between. CDR1 and CDR2 (germline): MNHEY, SVGAGI. CDR3 coding DNA: TGTGCCAGCACCGAAAGAGGGGCTAGCAATCAGCCCCAGCATTTT. As protein: CASTERGASNQPQHF.

This chain's CDR3 is CASSKFSVGTEAFF. CDR3 bases: TGTGCCAGCAGTAAGTTTTCAGTGGGCACTGAAGCTTTCTTT. This sequence joins TRBV28 and TRBJ1-1; D call uncertain. The CDR3 extends over 14 amino acids. Germline V gene lookup returns CDR1 MDHEN and CDR2 SYDVKM. Trimming pared 5 bases from V and 4 bases from J, leaving 14 bases between.

The chain couples TRBV29-1 to TRBJ1-2; 9 bases map to TRBD1. The CDR3 contains 11 residues. With 7 bases clipped from V and 8 bases from J, the junction kept 5 bases outside the gene matches. The V gene's germline CDR1 is SQVTM and CDR2 ANQGSEA. CDR3 protein: CSGGDREGYTF. The CDR3 coding sequence is TGCAGCGGGGGGGACAGGGAGGGCTACACCTTC.

V and J are TRBV7-9 and TRBJ1-2, with a possible D match to TRBD1 (5 bases). The CDR3 length is 13 residues. The V gene's germline CDR1 is SEHNR and CDR2 FQNEAQ (reference sequence). Trimming shortened V by 1 base and J by 2 bases, and 5 bases separated the two germline ends. CDR3 loop: CASSLGGNYGYTF. CDR3 nucleotides: TGTGCCAGCAGCTTAGGGGGGAACTATGGCTACACCTTC.

The chain links TRBV30 to TRBJ2-3; 8 nucleotides match TRBD2. The CDR3 spans 14 residues. The V segment lost 2 bases and the J segment 6 bases; nucleotides outside the gene matches: 7. The V gene's germline CDR1 is GTSNPN and CDR2 SVGIG (reference sequence). The DNA of the CDR3 is TGTGCCTGGAGTACTGCGGGAGGATCTGATACGCAGTATTTT. Translated: CAWSTAGGSDTQYF.

The CDR3 loop is CASSQTLEAFF. The CDR3 region has the DNA TGCGCCAGCAGCCAGACTCTTGAAGCTTTCTTT. The chain has TRBV10-2 and TRBJ1-1; D is uncertain. The CDR3 runs to 11 residues. The germline V gene has CDR1 WSHSY and CDR2 SAAADI. V was trimmed by 6 bases and J by 7 bases, leaving 9 bases between them.

This chain links TRBV4-3 with TRBJ2-1; 8 bases fit TRBD2. The CDR3 totals 15 residues. V was clipped by 4 bases and J by 4 bases; unmatched bases: 6. CDR1 LGHNA and CDR2 YSLEER come from the germline V gene. CDR3 amino acids: CASSRGRTTYNEQFF. The CDR3 nucleotides are TGCGCCAGCAGCCGCGGGAGGACAACGTACAATGAGCAGTTCTTC.

This clone was seen only once. The rearrangement joins TRBV28 to TRBJ1-6; D remains unclear. Germline V gene sequence: CDR1 MDHEN, CDR2 SYDVKM. There are 15 residues in the CDR3. V shed 3 bases and J shed 5 bases, with 11 bases lying between them. CDR3: CASSFGRVDNSPLHF. The CDR3 region has the DNA TGTGCCAGCAGTTTCGGGAGGGTGGATAATTCACCCCTCCACTTT.

The gene calls are TRBV28 and TRBJ1-1; 9 bases are shared with TRBD1. After removal of 6 bases from V and 3 bases from J, the junction contained 8 bases not matched to a gene. The V gene's germline CDR1 is MDHEN and CDR2 SYDVKM. The CDR3 runs 15 residues. The chain's CDR3 is CASRSQGAPDTEAFF. In DNA, the CDR3 is TGTGCCAGCAGGTCACAGGGGGCGCCGGACACTGAAGCTTTCTTT.

The rearrangement joins TRBV5-1 to TRBJ2-1; 13 positions match TRBD2. CDR3 size: 17 residues. Trimming at V came to 4 bases and at J to 8 bases, leaving 12 bases not matched to a gene. Germline V gene sequence: CDR1 SGHRS, CDR2 YFSETQ. CDR3 sequence: CASSPPRGLAGADEQFF. Here the CDR3 DNA reads TGCGCCAGCAGCCCACCGCGCGGACTAGCGGGAGCGGATGAGCAGTTCTTC. Filled out from reference TRBV5-1 and TRBJ2-1, the complete variable domain reads KAGVTQTPRYLIKTRGQQVTLSCSPISGHRSVSWYQQTPGQGLQFLFEYFSETQRNKGNFPGRFSGRQFSNSRSEMNVSTLELGDSALYLCASSPPRGLAGADEQFFGPGTRLTVL.

The chain couples TRBV10-2 to TRBJ1-3; D ambiguous. The CDR3 is made up of 14 amino acids. V lost 3 bases to trimming and J lost 4 bases, with 10 bases between them. Germline assignment: CDR1 WSHSY and CDR2 SAAADI. CDR3 in DNA: TGCGCCAGCAGTGAACCTGGTGGGGGAAACACCATATATTTT. It yields the protein CASSEPGGGNTIYF.

The rearrangement uses TRBV11-2 and TRBJ2-7; D tentatively fits TRBD1 or TRBD2 (5 bases each). V lost 1 base, J lost 2 bases, and 12 bases lay in between. The CDR3 is 15 residues long. Germline V gives CDR1 SGHAT, CDR2 FQNNGV. Here the CDR3 reads CASSLGGYGTYEQYF. DNA of the CDR3: TGTGCCAGCAGCTTAGGGGGGTACGGGACCTACGAGCAGTACTTC.

CDR3 amino acids: CASILTASTDTQYF. The CDR3 bases are TGTGCCAGCATTTTGACAGCTAGCACAGATACGCAGTATTTT. The genes are TRBV7-8 and TRBJ2-3, with D perhaps matching TRBD1 (5 bases). Germline V gene data show CDR1 as SGHVS and CDR2 as FQNEAQ. The CDR3 loop spans 14 amino acids. The germline V and J ends were trimmed by 7 bases and 0 bases, with 11 bases remaining between them.

The V gene is TRBV18, the J gene TRBJ2-3; D ambiguous. V was cut by 2 bases and J by 6 bases, with 15 bases left in between. The CDR3 has 15 residues. Germline CDR1 and CDR2: KGHSH and LQKENI. CDR3 region: CASSPSSETWDTQYF. Here the CDR3 DNA reads TGTGCCAGCTCACCATCCTCCGAAACATGGGATACGCAGTATTTT. Using reference TRBV18 and TRBJ2-3 for the parts outside the CDR3, the full variable domain is NAGVMQNPRHLVRRRGQEARLRCSPMKGHSHVYWYRQLPEEGLKFMVYLQKENIIDESGMPKERFSAEFPKEGPSILRIQQVVRGDSAAYFCASSPSSETWDTQYFGPGTRLTVL.

The chain couples TRBV10-3 to TRBJ2-5; 8 bases map to TRBD1. J lost 2 bases, V lost 11 bases, and 7 bases had no gene match. The CDR3 has 13 residues. In germline, CDR1 is ENHRY, CDR2 SYGVKD. CDR3 nucleotides: TGTGCCTCAGCTGGGACAGGACAAGAGACCCAGTACTTC. Amino acid sequence: CASAGTGQETQYF.

The genes are TRBV27 and TRBJ1-4; D is perhaps TRBD1 (5 bases). The CDR3 runs to 14 residues. Germline loops: CDR1 MNHEY, CDR2 SMNVEV (reference sequence). V dropped 6 bases and J dropped 7 bases, with 15 bases sitting between them. CDR3 loop: CASRETVGGEKLFF. Here the CDR3 DNA reads TGTGCCAGCAGGGAGACAGTGGGGGGTGAAAAACTGTTTTTT.

This clone showed up just once. At one end the junction does not follow the germline gene, possibly because of a read error. The V gene is TRBV6-5, the J gene TRBJ1-2; no clear D. Germline values: CDR1 MNHEY, CDR2 SVGAGI. The CDR3 extends over 14 amino acids. CDR3 loop: CASSHSSRFYGYTF. In DNA form, the CDR3 reads TGTGCCAGCAGTCACTCAAGTAGGTTCTATGGCTACACCTTC.

The chain recombines TRBV18 with TRBJ1-2; D is unclear. This CDR3 spans 11 amino acids. Per the germline V gene, CDR1 is KGHSH and CDR2 is LQKENI. Trimming stripped 2 bases from V and 6 bases from J, with 4 bases between. The CDR3 DNA follows: TGTGCCAGCTCACCAGGGGATGGCTACACCTTC. Amino acid sequence: CASSPGDGYTF.

This sequence joins TRBV28 and TRBJ1-6; 8 nucleotides agree with TRBD1. CDR3 size: 14 residues. Germline V gene data show CDR1 as MDHEN and CDR2 as SYDVKM. V gave up 4 bases and J gave up 16 bases; unmatched junction bases: 12. In nucleotides, the CDR3 is TGTGCCAGCAGTTCGCAAGGACAGGGTCAATATCTCCACTTT. As protein: CASSSQGQGQYLHF.

CDR3 DNA: TGTGCCAGCAGCGCGGGACAGGGGTCCGGGGCCAACGTCCTGACTTTC. The encoded protein is CASSAGQGSGANVLTF. The genes are TRBV5-4 and TRBJ2-6, with 10 bases fitting TRBD1. Unmatched junction bases numbered 5, after V lost 4 bases and J lost 4 bases. The germline gives CDR1 SGHNT, CDR2 YYREEE (reference sequence). This CDR3 has 16 amino acids.

The chain carries TRBV15 and TRBJ1-2; D unresolved. The CDR3 covers 13 residues. Germline V lookup: CDR1 LNHNV, CDR2 YYDKDF (reference sequence). Trimming stripped 5 bases from V and 2 bases from J, with 9 bases between. The CDR3 bases are TGTGCCACCAGCGTCCAATCCAACTATGGCTACACCTTC. Translating it yields CATSVQSNYGYTF.

This clone has only a few counts. The chain links TRBV29-1 to TRBJ2-5, with D unresolved. V shed 3 bases and J shed 1 base, with 9 bases lying between them. CDR1 SQVTM and CDR2 ANQGSEA come from the germline V gene. This CDR3 has 13 residues. Written as DNA, the CDR3 is TGCAGCGTTGATGCGCTGACCCAAGAGACCCAGTACTTC. It specifies CSVDALTQETQYF.

In this sample, this clone turned up once. V is TRBV28 and J is TRBJ1-4, with D possibly TRBD1 on 5 matching bases. Germline V CDR1 and CDR2: MDHEN, SYDVKM. V was shortened by 1 base and J by 4 bases, with 10 bases between the two germline ends. The CDR3 loop spans 15 amino acids. For the CDR3, the DNA is TGTGCCAGCAGTTTATTTGGGGGTAATAATGAAAAACTGTTTTTT. This translates into CASSLFGGNNEKLFF. Full variable domain (outside the CDR3, taken from reference TRBV28 and TRBJ1-4): DVKVTQSSRYLVKRTGEKVFLECVQDMDHENMFWYRQDPGLGLRLIYFSYDVKMKEKGDIPEGYSVSREKKERFSLILESASTNQTSMYLCASSLFGGNNEKLFFGSGTQLSVL.

The chain links TRBV18 to TRBJ2-2; D is uncertain. CDR3 size: 15 residues. CDR1 is KGHSH and CDR2 is LQKENI in the germline V gene. V lost 6 bases and J lost 1, with 12 bases in between. For the CDR3, the DNA is TGTGCCAGCTCGCCCATGCGGAGGAACACCGGGGAGCTGTTTTTT. It is translated as CASSPMRRNTGELFF.